Sequencing of this T cell receptor (beta chain) was carried out in a study of T-cell reconstitution after alpha-beta-depleted transplantation in children. Notes on the study in general: Some patients' high day-60 TCRbeta diversity was traced to surviving recipient T cells and thymic progenitors. One year post-transplant, T-cell counts and diversity were largely derived from T cells produced anew. Reported findings indicate that, about two months after transplant, alpha-beta T cells came from several hundred expanded clones, which were derived from non-depleted graft cells.

A note on this clonotype: What it recognizes is unknown.

The CDR3 spans 13 residues. Trimming shortened V by 0 bases and J by 13 bases, and 14 bases separated the two germline ends. Germline V lookup: CDR1 SGHDT, CDR2 YYEEEE. The library targeted TCRbeta and was prepared with unique molecular identifiers. TCRdb reprocessed the PCR reads with MiXCR, giving one entry per CDR3 protein. The sample lists about 420,000 distinct CDR3 sequences; around 15% were seen once. This sequence joins TRBV5-6 and TRBJ2-1; tentative D call: TRBD2 (5 bases). Sequencing used PBMCs, mostly from graft donor cells, obtained 360 days after TCRalphabeta/CD19-depleted stem cell transplant. This sequence was found in a boy under two years old who had a stem cell transplant for Wiskott-Aldrich syndrome, so the T cells may come from the graft donor. In DNA, the CDR3 is TGTGCCAGCAGCTTGGTTGGCGGAGGCCCTCAGTTCTTC. Protein product: CASSLVGGGPQFF.